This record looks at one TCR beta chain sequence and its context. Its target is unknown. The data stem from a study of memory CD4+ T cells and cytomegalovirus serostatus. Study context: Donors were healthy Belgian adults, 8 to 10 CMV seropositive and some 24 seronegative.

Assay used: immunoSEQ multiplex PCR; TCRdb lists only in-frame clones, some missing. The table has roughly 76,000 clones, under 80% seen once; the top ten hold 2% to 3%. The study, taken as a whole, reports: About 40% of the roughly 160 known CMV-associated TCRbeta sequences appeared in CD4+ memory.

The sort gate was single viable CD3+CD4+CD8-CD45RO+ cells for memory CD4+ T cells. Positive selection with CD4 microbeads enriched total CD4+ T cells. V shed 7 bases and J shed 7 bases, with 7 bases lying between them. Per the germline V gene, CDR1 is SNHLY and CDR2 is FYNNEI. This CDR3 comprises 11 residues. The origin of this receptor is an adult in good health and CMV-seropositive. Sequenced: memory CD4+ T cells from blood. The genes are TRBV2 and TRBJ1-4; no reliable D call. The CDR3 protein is CASKALEKLFF. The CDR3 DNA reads TGTGCCAGCAAAGCCCTTGAAAAACTGTTTTTT.